These 26 T cell receptor beta chains originate from one sample sequenced in a study of blood T cell repertoires in COVID-19. This table comes from immunoSEQ multiplex PCR, and its TCRdb copy is limited to in-frame clones, with some not included. The sample records about 270,000 clones, about 82% being singletons. Sequencing was carried out using peripheral blood. The receptors shown here come from a woman aged 80 or older with COVID-19, enrolled during active disease.

This chain joins TRBV19 and TRBJ1-5; no clear D gene. Between the trimmed V and J ends, which lost 5 bases and 1 base, there was a span of 9 bases. The CDR3 length is 14 residues. CDR1 and CDR2 (germline): LNHDA, SQIVND (reference sequence). DNA of the CDR3: TGTGCCAGTAGTCCGGGAGGCAGCAATCAGCCCCAGCATTTT. Translated: CASSPGGSNQPQHF.

V usage is TRBV19 and J usage is TRBJ1-1; D is perhaps TRBD1 (5 bases). V was trimmed by 9 bases and J by 0 bases, leaving 17 bases between them. The CDR3 has 15 amino acids. In germline, CDR1 is LNHDA, CDR2 SQIVND (reference sequence). The CDR3 DNA reads TGTGCCAGCAAAACGGGTCAGGGAATGAACACTGAAGCTTTCTTT. It codes for CASKTGQGMNTEAFF.

This clone was recorded once. V usage is TRBV4-3 and J usage is TRBJ1-5, with D perhaps matching TRBD1 (5 bases). The germline gives CDR1 LGHNA, CDR2 YSLEER. With 0 bases removed from V and 2 bases from J, the gap between germline ends came to 5 bases. This CDR3 is built from 14 residues. The CDR3 region has the DNA TGCGCCAGCAGCCAAGAAGGGGGCAATCAGCCCCAGCATTTT. It specifies CASSQEGGNQPQHF.

Details on this clone: Distinct nucleotide sequences in the sample also encode this CDR3. V and J are TRBV6-5 and TRBJ2-3, with 10 bases matching TRBD1. V dropped 0 bases and J dropped 1; count of bases not matched to a gene: 1. Germline loops: CDR1 MNHEY, CDR2 SVGAGI. This CDR3 comprises 16 residues. The CDR3 region has the DNA TGTGCCAGCAGTTACTCGGGGACAGGGGGCACAGATACGCAGTATTTT. It encodes CASSYSGTGGTDTQYF.

The V call is TRBV28, the J call TRBJ1-2; 8 nucleotides line up with TRBD1. The CDR3 consists of 15 residues. V dropped 3 bases and J dropped 2; count of bases not matched to a gene: 5. Germline V lookup: CDR1 MDHEN, CDR2 SYDVKM. The CDR3 DNA sequence: TGTGCCAGCAGTTTCGCACAGGGGGTAAACTATGGCTACACCTTC. Residues: CASSFAQGVNYGYTF.

This chain links TRBV5-5 with TRBJ1-2; TRBD1 is a possible D gene (5 bases). Germline V CDR1 and CDR2: SGHKS, YYEKEE (reference sequence). Trimming pared 4 bases from V and 5 bases from J, leaving 12 bases between. The CDR3 is 13 amino acids. As DNA, the CDR3 is TGTGCCAGCAGCCCCGGGACTGTTTATGGCTACACCTTC. This encodes CASSPGTVYGYTF.

The chain links TRBV4-2 to TRBJ1-2, with D hard to call. The germline gives CDR1 LGHNA, CDR2 YNFKEQ. The CDR3 totals 12 residues. Trimming took off 8 bases at V and 2 bases at J, with 9 bases between the two ends. CDR3 protein: CASGNVNYGYTF. The CDR3 DNA is TGTGCCAGCGGCAACGTGAACTATGGCTACACCTTC.

This clone was observed once. The chain is built from TRBV7-8 and TRBJ1-4; TRBD1 might be the D (6 bases). Trimming shortened V by 1 base and J by 8 bases, and 11 bases separated the two germline ends. Germline values: CDR1 SGHVS, CDR2 FQNEAQ. The CDR3 extends over 14 amino acids. This CDR3 is CASSLVQGNEKLFF. CDR3 nucleotide sequence: TGTGCCAGCAGCTTAGTACAGGGAAACGAAAAACTGTTTTTT.

The chain uses TRBV7-9 and TRBJ1-1; D gene unclear. Trimming cost V 3 bases and J 11 bases, with 22 bases left between them. The length of the CDR3 is 15 residues. CDR1 is SEHNR and CDR2 is FQNEAQ in the germline V gene (reference sequence). The CDR3 DNA reads as TGTGCCAGCAGCTTCGAGGCGCCGCCGAAGGGCGGGGCTTTCTTT. Translating gives CASSFEAPPKGGAFF.

The chain combines TRBV28 with TRBJ1-6, with D perhaps matching TRBD1 (6 bases). This CDR3 contains 15 residues. The germline V gene has CDR1 MDHEN and CDR2 SYDVKM. V was trimmed by 6 bases and J by 2 bases, leaving 11 bases between them. The CDR3 sequence is CASRSRDTYNSPLHF. In nucleotides, the CDR3 is TGTGCCAGCAGAAGCCGGGACACCTATAATTCACCCCTCCACTTT.

The V gene is TRBV7-2, the J gene TRBJ1-4, with D possibly matching TRBD1 (5 bases). Between the trimmed V and J ends, which lost 5 bases and 6 bases, there was a span of 13 bases. The CDR3 totals 14 residues. Per germline, CDR1 SGHTA and CDR2 FQGNSA. The CDR3 coding sequence is TGTGCCAGCAGCCCATCCGACAGAGATGAAAAACTGTTTTTT. Its protein is CASSPSDRDEKLFF.

This rearrangement joins TRBV7-8 to TRBJ1-1; maybe TRBD1 (6 bases). Germline-derived CDR1 and CDR2 are SGHVS and FQNEAQ. The V end lost 5 bases, the J end lost 6 bases, and 16 bases lay between the germline ends. This CDR3 region has 14 residues. This CDR3 reads CASSEPKQGAEAFF. CDR3 nucleotides: TGTGCCAGCAGCGAACCTAAACAGGGAGCTGAAGCTTTCTTT.

Here the CDR3 reads CASSRQRGPYEQYF. CDR3 bases: TGTGCCAGCAGTCGCCAGAGGGGGCCCTACGAGCAGTACTTC. The V gene is TRBV6-5, the J gene TRBJ2-7; TRBD1 matches 7 bases. Germline V lookup: CDR1 MNHEY, CDR2 SVGAGI. The junction had 6 bases not matched to a gene; V was cut back by 5 bases and J by 2 bases. The CDR3 is 14 residues long.

The V call is TRBV20-1, the J call TRBJ1-5; D is ambiguous. CDR3 length: 13 amino acids. Trimming pared 3 bases from V and 1 base from J, leaving 7 bases between. In germline, CDR1 is DFQATT, CDR2 SNEGSKA (reference sequence). Here the CDR3 DNA reads TGCAGTGCTAGTAGCTGGAGCAATCAGCCCCAGCATTTT. Translation gives CSASSWSNQPQHF.

This clone was seen just once. This chain links TRBV29-1 with TRBJ1-2; D unclear. This CDR3 is 12 amino acids long. The ends were cut back, 7 bases at V and 0 bases at J, with 9 bases in the middle. The germline V gene encodes CDR1 SQVTM and CDR2 ANQGSEA. CDR3 DNA: TGCAGCGGGCACACCACTAACTATGGCTACACCTTC. Translation: CSGHTTNYGYTF.

This chain connects TRBV10-3 to TRBJ1-2; TRBD1 is a possible D gene (6 bases). Germline assignment: CDR1 ENHRY and CDR2 SYGVKD. The V gene lost 6 bases and the J gene lost 0 bases, with 8 bases spanning the gap. The CDR3 covers 13 residues. The chain's CDR3 is CAISRGANYGYTF. The CDR3 region has the DNA TGTGCCATCAGCAGGGGAGCTAACTATGGCTACACCTTC.

This clone has a single count. This chain connects TRBV6-1 to TRBJ1-6; weak D call: TRBD1 (6 bases). CDR3 length: 18 residues. V was pared by 4 bases and J by 1 base, with 17 bases between. Germline CDR1 and CDR2: MNHNS and SASEGT. The CDR3: CASSVGTQGGSYNSPLHF. The CDR3 nucleotides read TGTGCCAGCAGTGTGGGGACACAGGGCGGTTCCTATAATTCACCCCTCCACTTT.

The chain carries TRBV28 and TRBJ1-1; D gene ambiguous. Looked up from germline, CDR1 is MDHEN and CDR2 is SYDVKM. Trimming took off 6 bases at V and 5 bases at J, with 7 bases between the two ends. The CDR3 is made up of 11 amino acids. The CDR3 bases are TGTGCCAGCAGGCTGAGGACTGAAGCTTTCTTT. It encodes CASRLRTEAFF.

V gene TRBV19 combines with J gene TRBJ1-1; tentatively, D is TRBD1 (6 bases). The CDR3 has 13 amino acids. V was clipped by 9 bases and J by 0 bases, with 11 bases between them. Germline V gene sequence: CDR1 LNHDA, CDR2 SQIVND (reference sequence). The CDR3: CASSGVMNTEAFF. As DNA, the CDR3 is TGTGCCAGCTCAGGGGTAATGAACACTGAAGCTTTCTTT.

The chain uses TRBV6-6 and TRBJ1-6; no clear D gene. This CDR3 is 14 amino acids long. V was pared by 6 bases and J by 3 bases, with 9 bases between. Germline V gene lookup returns CDR1 MNHNY and CDR2 SVGAGI (reference sequence). Here the CDR3 reads CASSHPGYNSPLHF. CDR3 DNA sequence: TGTGCCAGCAGCCATCCGGGCTATAATTCACCCCTCCACTTT.

V and J are TRBV5-1 and TRBJ1-2, with D possibly matching TRBD1 (5 bases). From germline, CDR1 is SGHRS and CDR2 YFSETQ. V was cut by 0 bases and J by 8 bases, with 17 bases left in between. This CDR3 has 15 residues. CDR3: CASSLERTSPSGYTF. DNA of the CDR3: TGCGCCAGCAGCTTGGAAAGGACAAGCCCCTCAGGCTACACCTTC.

The chain employs TRBV29-1 and TRBJ1-2; possibly TRBD1 for D (6 bases). The CDR3 totals 13 residues. Germline V gives CDR1 SQVTM, CDR2 ANQGSEA. V was trimmed by 7 bases and J by 0 bases, leaving 12 bases between them. The CDR3 loop reads CSAQDSPNYGYTF. The CDR3 nucleotides read TGCAGCGCCCAGGACAGTCCTAACTATGGCTACACCTTC.

The chain links TRBV18 to TRBJ2-3, with 8 bases identical to TRBD2. The trim removed 3 bases at V and 0 bases at J, leaving 8 bases unmatched. This CDR3 has 17 residues. The V gene's germline CDR1 is KGHSH and CDR2 LQKENI. CDR3 DNA sequence: TGTGCCAGCTCACCGGCGGGGGGCGTTTCTAGCACAGATACGCAGTATTTT. It encodes CASSPAGGVSSTDTQYF. The full variable domain, its missing parts supplied by reference TRBV18 and TRBJ2-3, is NAGVMQNPRHLVRRRGQEARLRCSPMKGHSHVYWYRQLPEEGLKFMVYLQKENIIDESGMPKERFSAEFPKEGPSILRIQQVVRGDSAAYFCASSPAGGVSSTDTQYFGPGTRLTVL.

The chain joins TRBV30 to TRBJ1-1; D call uncertain. Germline values: CDR1 GTSNPN, CDR2 SVGIG (reference sequence). The length of the CDR3 is 12 residues. V was pared by 5 bases and J by 5 bases, with 12 bases between. In DNA, the CDR3 is TGTGCCTGGGAAGAGGGAAAAACTGAAGCTTTCTTT. Its translation: CAWEEGKTEAFF.

The chain carries TRBV28 and TRBJ2-2; 9 nucleotides align to TRBD1. The V gene's germline CDR1 is MDHEN and CDR2 SYDVKM. CDR3 length equals 17 residues. V gave up 3 bases and J gave up 8 bases; unmatched junction bases: 13. The CDR3 loop is CASSLFGQGIRLGELFF. Here the CDR3 DNA reads TGTGCCAGCAGTTTGTTCGGACAGGGGATCAGGTTAGGGGAGCTGTTTTTT. Complete variable domain (other parts from reference TRBV28 and TRBJ2-2): DVKVTQSSRYLVKRTGEKVFLECVQDMDHENMFWYRQDPGLGLRLIYFSYDVKMKEKGDIPEGYSVSREKKERFSLILESASTNQTSMYLCASSLFGQGIRLGELFFGEGSRLTVL.

Here the CDR3 DNA reads TGTGCCAGCAGTTTACCGGGACAGGGGGAATCACCCCTCCACTTT. Encoded protein: CASSLPGQGESPLHF. V gene TRBV28 combines with J gene TRBJ1-6; 11 nucleotides match TRBD1. The CDR3 covers 15 residues. V dropped 2 bases and J dropped 10; count of bases not matched to a gene: 4. Germline V gene lookup returns CDR1 MDHEN and CDR2 SYDVKM.